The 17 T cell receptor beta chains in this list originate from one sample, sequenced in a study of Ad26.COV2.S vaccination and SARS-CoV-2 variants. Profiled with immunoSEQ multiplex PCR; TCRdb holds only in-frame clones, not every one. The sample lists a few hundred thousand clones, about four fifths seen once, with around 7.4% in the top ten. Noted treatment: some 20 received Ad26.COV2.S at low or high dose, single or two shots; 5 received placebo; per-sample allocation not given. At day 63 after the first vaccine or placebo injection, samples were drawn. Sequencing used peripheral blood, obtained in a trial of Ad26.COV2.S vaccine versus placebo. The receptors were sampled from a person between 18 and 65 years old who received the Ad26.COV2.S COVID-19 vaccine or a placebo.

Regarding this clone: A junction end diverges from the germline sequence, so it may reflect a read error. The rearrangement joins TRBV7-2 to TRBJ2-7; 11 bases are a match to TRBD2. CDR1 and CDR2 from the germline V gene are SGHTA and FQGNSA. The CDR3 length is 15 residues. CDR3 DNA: TGTGCCAGCAGCCTAGCGGGGGGTGATACCTACGAGCAGTACTTC. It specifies CASSLAGGDTYEQYF.

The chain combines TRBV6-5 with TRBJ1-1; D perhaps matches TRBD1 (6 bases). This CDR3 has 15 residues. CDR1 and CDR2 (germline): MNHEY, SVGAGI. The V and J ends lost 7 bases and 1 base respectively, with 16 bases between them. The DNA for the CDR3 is TGTGCCAGCACCTACAGGGCCTCCGCGAACACTGAAGCTTTCTTT. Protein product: CASTYRASANTEAFF.

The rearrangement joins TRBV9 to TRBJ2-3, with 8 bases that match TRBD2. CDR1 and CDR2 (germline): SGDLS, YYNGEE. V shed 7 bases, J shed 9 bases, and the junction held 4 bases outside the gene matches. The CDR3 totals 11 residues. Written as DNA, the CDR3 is TGTGCCAGCGGCCGCGGGGGGACGCAGTATTTT. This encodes CASGRGGTQYF. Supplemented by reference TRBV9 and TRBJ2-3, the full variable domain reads DSGVTQTPKHLITATGQRVTLRCSPRSGDLSVYWYQQSLDQGLQFLIQYYNGEERAKGNILERFSAQQFPDLHSELNLSSLELGDSALYFCASGRGGTQYFGPGTRLTVL.

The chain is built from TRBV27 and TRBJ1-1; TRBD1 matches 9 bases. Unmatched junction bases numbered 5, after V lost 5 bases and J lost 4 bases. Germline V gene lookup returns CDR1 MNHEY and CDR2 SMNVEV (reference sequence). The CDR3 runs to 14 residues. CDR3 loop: CASSAQGAFTEAFF. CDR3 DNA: TGTGCCAGCAGTGCACAGGGGGCGTTCACTGAAGCTTTCTTT.

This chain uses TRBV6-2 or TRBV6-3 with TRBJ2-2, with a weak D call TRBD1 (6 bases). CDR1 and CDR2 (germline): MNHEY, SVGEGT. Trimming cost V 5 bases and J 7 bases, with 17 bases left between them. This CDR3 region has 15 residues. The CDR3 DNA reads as TGTGCCAGCAGTAAGCTGACAGGTTTTGGCGGGGAGCTGTTTTTT. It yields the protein CASSKLTGFGGELFF.

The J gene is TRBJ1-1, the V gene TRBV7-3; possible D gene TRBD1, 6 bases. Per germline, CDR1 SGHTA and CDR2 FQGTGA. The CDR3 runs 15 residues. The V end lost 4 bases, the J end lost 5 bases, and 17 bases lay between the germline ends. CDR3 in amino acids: CASSSQGGGGTEAFF. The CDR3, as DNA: TGTGCCAGCAGCTCCCAGGGAGGGGGAGGAACTGAAGCTTTCTTT.

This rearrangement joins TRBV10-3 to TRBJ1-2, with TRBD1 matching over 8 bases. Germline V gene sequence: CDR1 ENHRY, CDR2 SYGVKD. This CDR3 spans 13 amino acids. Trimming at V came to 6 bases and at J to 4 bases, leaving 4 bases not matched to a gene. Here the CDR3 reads CAIRRTGIYGYTF. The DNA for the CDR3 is TGTGCCATCAGGAGGACAGGGATCTATGGCTACACCTTC.

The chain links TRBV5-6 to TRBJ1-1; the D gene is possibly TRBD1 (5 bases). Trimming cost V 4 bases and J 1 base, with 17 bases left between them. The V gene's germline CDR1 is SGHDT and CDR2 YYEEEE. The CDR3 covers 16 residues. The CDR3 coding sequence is TGTGCCAGCAGCCCATTATACCGGGACGGGAACACTGAAGCTTTCTTT. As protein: CASSPLYRDGNTEAFF.

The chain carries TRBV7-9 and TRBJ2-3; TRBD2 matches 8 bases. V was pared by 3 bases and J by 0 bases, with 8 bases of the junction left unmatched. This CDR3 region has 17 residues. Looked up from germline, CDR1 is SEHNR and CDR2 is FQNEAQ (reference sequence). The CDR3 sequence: CASSFQAGTRSTDTQYF. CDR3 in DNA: TGTGCCAGCAGCTTCCAAGCGGGGACTAGGAGCACAGATACGCAGTATTTT.

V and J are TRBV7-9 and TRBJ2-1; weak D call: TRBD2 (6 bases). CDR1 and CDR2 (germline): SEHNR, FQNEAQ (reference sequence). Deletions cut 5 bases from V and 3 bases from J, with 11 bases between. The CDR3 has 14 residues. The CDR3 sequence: CASSSWGDYNEQFF. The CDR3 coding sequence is TGTGCCAGCAGCAGTTGGGGGGACTACAATGAGCAGTTCTTC.

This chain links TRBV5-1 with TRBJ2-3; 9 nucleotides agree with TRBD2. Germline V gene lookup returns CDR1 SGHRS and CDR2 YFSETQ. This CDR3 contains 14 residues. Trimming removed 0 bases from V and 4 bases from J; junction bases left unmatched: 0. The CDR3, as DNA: TGCGCCAGCAGCTTGGTAGCGGGGGCAGATACGCAGTATTTT. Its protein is CASSLVAGADTQYF.

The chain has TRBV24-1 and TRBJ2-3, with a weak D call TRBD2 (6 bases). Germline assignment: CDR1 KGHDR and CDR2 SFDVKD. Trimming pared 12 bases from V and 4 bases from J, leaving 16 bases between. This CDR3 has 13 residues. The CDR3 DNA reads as TGTGCCTCTGGGGGAGGCAGCCCAGATACGCAGTATTTT. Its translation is CASGGGSPDTQYF.

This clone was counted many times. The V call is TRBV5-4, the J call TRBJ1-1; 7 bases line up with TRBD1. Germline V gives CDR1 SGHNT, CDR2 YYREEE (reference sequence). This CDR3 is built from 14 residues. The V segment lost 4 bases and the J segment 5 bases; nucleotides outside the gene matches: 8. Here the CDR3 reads CASSTAGGATEAFF. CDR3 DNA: TGTGCCAGCAGCACTGCAGGGGGGGCAACTGAAGCTTTCTTT.

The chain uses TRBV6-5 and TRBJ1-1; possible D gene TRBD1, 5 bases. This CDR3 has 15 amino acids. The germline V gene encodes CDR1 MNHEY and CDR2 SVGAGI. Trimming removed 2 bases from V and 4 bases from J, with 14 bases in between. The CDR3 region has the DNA TGTGCCAGCAGTTACCATCCCAAAGGGGCCACTGAAGCTTTCTTT. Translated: CASSYHPKGATEAFF.

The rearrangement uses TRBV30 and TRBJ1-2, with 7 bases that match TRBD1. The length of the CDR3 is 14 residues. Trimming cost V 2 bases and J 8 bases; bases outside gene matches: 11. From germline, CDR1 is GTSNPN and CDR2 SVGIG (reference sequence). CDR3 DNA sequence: TGTGCCTGGAGTCAAATAACCGGGACAGAAGGCTACACCTTC. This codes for CAWSQITGTEGYTF.

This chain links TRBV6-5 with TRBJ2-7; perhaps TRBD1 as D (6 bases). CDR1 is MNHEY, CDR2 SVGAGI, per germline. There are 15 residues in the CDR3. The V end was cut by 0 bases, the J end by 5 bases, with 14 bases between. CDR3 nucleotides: TGTGCCAGCAGTTACTCGTGGCAGGGGTCCCACGAGCAGTACTTC. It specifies CASSYSWQGSHEQYF.

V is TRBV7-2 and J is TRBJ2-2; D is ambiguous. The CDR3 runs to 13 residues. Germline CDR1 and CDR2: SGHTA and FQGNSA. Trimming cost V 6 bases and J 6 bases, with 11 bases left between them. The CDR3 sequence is CASSFYRAGELFF. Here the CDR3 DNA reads TGTGCCAGCAGTTTTTATCGGGCCGGGGAGCTGTTTTTT.